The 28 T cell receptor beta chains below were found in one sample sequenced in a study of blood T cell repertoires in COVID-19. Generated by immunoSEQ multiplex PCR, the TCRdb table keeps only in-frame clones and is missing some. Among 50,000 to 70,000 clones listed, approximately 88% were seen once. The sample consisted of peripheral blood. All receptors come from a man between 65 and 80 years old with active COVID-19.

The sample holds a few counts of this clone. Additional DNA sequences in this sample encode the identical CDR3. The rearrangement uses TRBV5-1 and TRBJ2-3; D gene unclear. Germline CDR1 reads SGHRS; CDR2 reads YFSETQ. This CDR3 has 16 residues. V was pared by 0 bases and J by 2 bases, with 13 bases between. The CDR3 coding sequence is TGCGCCAGCAGCTTGGGTTCCACAGCTATCACAGATACGCAGTATTTT. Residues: CASSLGSTAITDTQYF. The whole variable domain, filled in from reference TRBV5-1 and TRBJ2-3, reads KAGVTQTPRYLIKTRGQQVTLSCSPISGHRSVSWYQQTPGQGLQFLFEYFSETQRNKGNFPGRFSGRQFSNSRSEMNVSTLELGDSALYLCASSLGSTAITDTQYFGPGTRLTVL.

In DNA form, the CDR3 reads TGTGCCTGGAGCCCCTCCGGGACAGGCGGTTCACCCCTCCACTTT. It is translated as CAWSPSGTGGSPLHF. The rearrangement uses TRBV30 and TRBJ1-6; the match to TRBD1 covers 8 bases. V trimming: 3 bases; J trimming: 9 bases; junction bases outside the gene matches: 10. The CDR3 loop spans 15 amino acids. Germline V CDR1 and CDR2: GTSNPN, SVGIG (reference sequence).

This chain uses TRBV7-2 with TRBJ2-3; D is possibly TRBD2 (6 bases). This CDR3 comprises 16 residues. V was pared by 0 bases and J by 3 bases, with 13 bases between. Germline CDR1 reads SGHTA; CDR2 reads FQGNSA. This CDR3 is CASSLAQLAVTDTQYF. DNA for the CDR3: TGTGCCAGCAGCTTAGCGCAATTAGCGGTAACAGATACGCAGTATTTT.

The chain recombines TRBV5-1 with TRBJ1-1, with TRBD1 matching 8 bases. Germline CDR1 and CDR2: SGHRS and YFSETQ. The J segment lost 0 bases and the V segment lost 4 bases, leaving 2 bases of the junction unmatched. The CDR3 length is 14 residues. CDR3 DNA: TGCGCCAGCAGCGGGACAGGAATGAACACTGAAGCTTTCTTT. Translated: CASSGTGMNTEAFF.

As DNA, the CDR3 is TGTGCCAGCAGTGGTCAGGGAGGGGGCTACACCTTC. Protein product: CASSGQGGGYTF. The chain uses TRBV2 and TRBJ1-2; perhaps TRBD1 as D (5 bases). CDR1 is SNHLY, CDR2 FYNNEI, per germline. The CDR3 extends over 12 amino acids. V was pared by 4 bases and J by 8 bases, with 11 bases between.

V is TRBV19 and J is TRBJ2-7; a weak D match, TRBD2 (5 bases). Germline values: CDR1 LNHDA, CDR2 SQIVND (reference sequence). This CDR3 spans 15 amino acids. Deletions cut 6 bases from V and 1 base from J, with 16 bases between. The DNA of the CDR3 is TGTGCCAGTAGCCCATCCAGCGGCCAGTCCTACGAGCAGTACTTC. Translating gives CASSPSSGQSYEQYF.

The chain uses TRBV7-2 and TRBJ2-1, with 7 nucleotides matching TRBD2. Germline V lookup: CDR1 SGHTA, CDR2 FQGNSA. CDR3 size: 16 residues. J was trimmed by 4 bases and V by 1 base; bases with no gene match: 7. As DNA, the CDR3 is TGTGCCAGCAGCTTAGTGGCGGGAGTCGGATACAATGAGCAGTTCTTC. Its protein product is CASSLVAGVGYNEQFF.

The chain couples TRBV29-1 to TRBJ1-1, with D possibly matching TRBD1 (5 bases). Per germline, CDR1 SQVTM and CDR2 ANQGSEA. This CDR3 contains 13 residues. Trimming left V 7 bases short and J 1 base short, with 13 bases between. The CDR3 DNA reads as TGCAGCGCCCAGGGCAGGGCGAACACTGAAGCTTTCTTT. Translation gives CSAQGRANTEAFF.

Here the CDR3 DNA reads TGTGCCAGCAGTTCAGGGGGCCCAATGAACACTGAAGCTTTCTTT. Residues: CASSSGGPMNTEAFF. The rearrangement links TRBV27 to TRBJ1-1, with 8 bases fitting TRBD1. The V gene's germline CDR1 is MNHEY and CDR2 SMNVEV (reference sequence). V shed 4 bases and J 0 bases; nucleotides not matched to a gene: 4. The CDR3 length is 15 residues.

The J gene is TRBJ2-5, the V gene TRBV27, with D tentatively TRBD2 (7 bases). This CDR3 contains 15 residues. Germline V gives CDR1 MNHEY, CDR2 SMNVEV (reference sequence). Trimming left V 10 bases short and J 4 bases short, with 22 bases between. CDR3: CATRRGRALGETQYF. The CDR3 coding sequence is TGTGCCACCCGGAGGGGGAGGGCCTTAGGAGAGACCCAGTACTTC.

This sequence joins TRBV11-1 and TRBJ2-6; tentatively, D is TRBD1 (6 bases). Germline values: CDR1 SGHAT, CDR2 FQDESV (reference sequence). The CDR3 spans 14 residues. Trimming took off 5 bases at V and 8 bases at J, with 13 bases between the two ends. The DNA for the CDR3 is TGTGCCAGCAGCCCATTCGGACAGTCCAACGTCCTGACTTTC. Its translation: CASSPFGQSNVLTF.

DNA for the CDR3: TGTGCCAGCAGTGAAGCGAGCCTAGCGATGGGTAATGAGCAGTTCTTC. It encodes CASSEASLAMGNEQFF. The gene calls are TRBV6-1 and TRBJ2-1; the D gene is possibly TRBD2 (6 bases). This CDR3 is 16 amino acids long. Germline V lookup: CDR1 MNHNS, CDR2 SASEGT. Trimming stripped 0 bases from V and 7 bases from J, with 16 bases between.

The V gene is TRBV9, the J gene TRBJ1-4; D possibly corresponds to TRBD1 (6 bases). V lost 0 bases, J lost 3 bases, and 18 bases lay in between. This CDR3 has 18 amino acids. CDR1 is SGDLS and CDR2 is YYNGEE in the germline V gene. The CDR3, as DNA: TGTGCCAGCAGCGTAGAGGGACAACCCCATCCCTCTAATGAAAAACTGTTTTTT. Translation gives CASSVEGQPHPSNEKLFF. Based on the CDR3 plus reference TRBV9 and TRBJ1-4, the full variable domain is DSGVTQTPKHLITATGQRVTLRCSPRSGDLSVYWYQQSLDQGLQFLIQYYNGEERAKGNILERFSAQQFPDLHSELNLSSLELGDSALYFCASSVEGQPHPSNEKLFFGSGTQLSVL.

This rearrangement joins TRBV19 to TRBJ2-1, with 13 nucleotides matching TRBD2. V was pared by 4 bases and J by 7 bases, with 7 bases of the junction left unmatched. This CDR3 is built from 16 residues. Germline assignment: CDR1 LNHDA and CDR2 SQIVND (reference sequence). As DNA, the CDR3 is TGTGCCAGTAGTACAAGACTAGCGGGAGGAAAGAATGAGCAGTTCTTC. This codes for CASSTRLAGGKNEQFF.

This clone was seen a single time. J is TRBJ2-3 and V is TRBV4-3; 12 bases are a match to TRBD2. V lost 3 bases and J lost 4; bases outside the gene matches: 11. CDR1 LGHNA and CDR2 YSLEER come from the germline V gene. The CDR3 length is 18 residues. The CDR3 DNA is TGCGCCAGCAGCCATCTCCTAGCGGGAGGGCCTGAATCAGATACGCAGTATTTT. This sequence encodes CASSHLLAGGPESDTQYF.

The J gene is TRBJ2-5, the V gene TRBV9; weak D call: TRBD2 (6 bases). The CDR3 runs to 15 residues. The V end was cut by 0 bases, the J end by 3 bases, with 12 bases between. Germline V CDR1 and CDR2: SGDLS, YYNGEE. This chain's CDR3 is CASSVVPSGEETQYF. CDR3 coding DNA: TGTGCCAGCAGCGTAGTGCCATCGGGGGAAGAGACCCAGTACTTC.

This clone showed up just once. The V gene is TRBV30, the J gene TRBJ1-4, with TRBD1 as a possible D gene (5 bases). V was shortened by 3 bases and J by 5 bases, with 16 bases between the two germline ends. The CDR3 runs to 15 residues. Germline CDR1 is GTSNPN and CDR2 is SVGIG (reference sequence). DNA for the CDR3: TGTGCCTGGAGCGGAGAAGGTGGGGGGAATGAAAAACTGTTTTTT. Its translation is CAWSGEGGGNEKLFF.

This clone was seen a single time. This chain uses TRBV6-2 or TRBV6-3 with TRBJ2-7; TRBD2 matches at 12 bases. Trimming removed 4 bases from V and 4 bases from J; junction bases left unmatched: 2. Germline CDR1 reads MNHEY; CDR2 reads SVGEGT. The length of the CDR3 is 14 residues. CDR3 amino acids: CASSFGLAGYEQYF. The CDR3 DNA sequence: TGTGCCAGCAGTTTTGGACTAGCGGGATACGAGCAGTACTTC.

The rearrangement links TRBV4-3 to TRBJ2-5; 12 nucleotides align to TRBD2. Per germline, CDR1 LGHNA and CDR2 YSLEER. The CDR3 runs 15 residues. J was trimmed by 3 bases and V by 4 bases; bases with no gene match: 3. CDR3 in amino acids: CASSLRLAGEETQYF. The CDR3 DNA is TGCGCCAGCAGCCTTCGACTAGCGGGAGAAGAGACCCAGTACTTC.

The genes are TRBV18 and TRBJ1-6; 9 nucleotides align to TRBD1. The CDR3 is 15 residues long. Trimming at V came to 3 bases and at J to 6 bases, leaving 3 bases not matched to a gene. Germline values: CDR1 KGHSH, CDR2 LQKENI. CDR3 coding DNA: TGTGCCAGCTCACCCCAGACAGGGGGTAATTCACCCCTCCACTTT. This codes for CASSPQTGGNSPLHF.

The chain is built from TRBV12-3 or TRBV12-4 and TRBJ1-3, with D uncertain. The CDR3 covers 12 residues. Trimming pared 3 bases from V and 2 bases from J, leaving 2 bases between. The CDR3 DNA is TGTGCCAGCAGTTTCGCTGGAAACACCATATATTTT. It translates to CASSFAGNTIYF.

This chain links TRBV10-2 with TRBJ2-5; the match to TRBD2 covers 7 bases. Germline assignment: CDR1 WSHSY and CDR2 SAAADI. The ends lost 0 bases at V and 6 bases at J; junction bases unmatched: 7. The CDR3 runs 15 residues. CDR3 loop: CASSESRDYYQTQYF. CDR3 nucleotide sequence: TGCGCCAGCAGTGAGTCGCGGGACTACTACCAGACCCAGTACTTC.

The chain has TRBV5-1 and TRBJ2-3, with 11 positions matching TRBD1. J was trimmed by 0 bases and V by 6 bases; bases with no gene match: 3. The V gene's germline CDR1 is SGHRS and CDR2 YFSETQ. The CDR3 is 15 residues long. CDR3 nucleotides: TGCGCCAGCACGGGGACAGGGGGTAGCACAGATACGCAGTATTTT. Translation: CASTGTGGSTDTQYF.

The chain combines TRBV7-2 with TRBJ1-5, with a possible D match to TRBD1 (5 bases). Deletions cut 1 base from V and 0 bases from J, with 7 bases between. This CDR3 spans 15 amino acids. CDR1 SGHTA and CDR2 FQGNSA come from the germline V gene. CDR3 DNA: TGTGCCAGCAGCTTAGGGACACATAGCAATCAGCCCCAGCATTTT. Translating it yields CASSLGTHSNQPQHF.

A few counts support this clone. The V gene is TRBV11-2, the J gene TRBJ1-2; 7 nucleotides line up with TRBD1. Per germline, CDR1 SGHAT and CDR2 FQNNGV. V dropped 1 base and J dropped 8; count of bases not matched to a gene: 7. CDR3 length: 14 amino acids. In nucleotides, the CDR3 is TGTGCCAGCAGCTTAGTTACAGGGGCAAAAGGCTACACCTTC. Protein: CASSLVTGAKGYTF. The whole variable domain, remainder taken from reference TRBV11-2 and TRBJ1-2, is EAGVAQSPRYKIIEKRQSVAFWCNPISGHATLYWYQQILGQGPKLLIQFQNNGVVDDSQLPKDRFSAERLKGVDSTLKIQPAKLEDSAVYLCASSLVTGAKGYTFGSGTRLTVV.

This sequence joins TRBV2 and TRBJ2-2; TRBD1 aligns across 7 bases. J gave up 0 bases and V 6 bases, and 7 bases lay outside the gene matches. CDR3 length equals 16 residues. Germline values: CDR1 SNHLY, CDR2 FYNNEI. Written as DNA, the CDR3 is TGTGCCAGCAGAGCAGGGACAGCCGCGAACACCGGGGAGCTGTTTTTT. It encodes CASRAGTAANTGELFF.

DNA of the CDR3: TGTGCCAGCAGCATCCAGGTGGCGGGTGGCGGGGAGCTGTTTTTT. This translates into CASSIQVAGGGELFF. The chain recombines TRBV7-3 with TRBJ2-2; tentative D call: TRBD2 (5 bases). The germline CDR1 and CDR2 sequences are SGHTA and FQGTGA. Trimming shortened V by 5 bases and J by 7 bases, and 17 bases separated the two germline ends. The CDR3 runs to 15 residues.

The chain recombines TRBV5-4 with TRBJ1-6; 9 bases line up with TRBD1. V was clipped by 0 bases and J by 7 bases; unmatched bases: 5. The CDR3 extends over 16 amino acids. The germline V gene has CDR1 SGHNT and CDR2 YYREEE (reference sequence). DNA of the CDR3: TGTGCCAGCAGCTTGGACAGGGGGCTTGACAATTCACCCCTCCACTTT. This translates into CASSLDRGLDNSPLHF.